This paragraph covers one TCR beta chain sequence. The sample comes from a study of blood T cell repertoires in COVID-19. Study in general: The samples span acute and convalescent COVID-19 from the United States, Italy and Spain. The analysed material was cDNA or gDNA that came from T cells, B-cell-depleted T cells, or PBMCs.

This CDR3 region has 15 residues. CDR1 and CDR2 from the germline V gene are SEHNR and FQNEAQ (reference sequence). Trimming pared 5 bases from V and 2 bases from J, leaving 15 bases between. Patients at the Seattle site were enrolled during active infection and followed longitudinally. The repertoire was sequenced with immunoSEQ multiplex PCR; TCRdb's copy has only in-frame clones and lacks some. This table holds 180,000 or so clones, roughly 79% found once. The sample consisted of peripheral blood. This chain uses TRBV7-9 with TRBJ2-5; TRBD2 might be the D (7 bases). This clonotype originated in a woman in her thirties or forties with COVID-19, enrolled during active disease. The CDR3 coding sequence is TGTGCCAGCAGCGGGGGGGACATGGGGCAAGAGACCCAGTACTTC. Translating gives CASSGGDMGQETQYF.